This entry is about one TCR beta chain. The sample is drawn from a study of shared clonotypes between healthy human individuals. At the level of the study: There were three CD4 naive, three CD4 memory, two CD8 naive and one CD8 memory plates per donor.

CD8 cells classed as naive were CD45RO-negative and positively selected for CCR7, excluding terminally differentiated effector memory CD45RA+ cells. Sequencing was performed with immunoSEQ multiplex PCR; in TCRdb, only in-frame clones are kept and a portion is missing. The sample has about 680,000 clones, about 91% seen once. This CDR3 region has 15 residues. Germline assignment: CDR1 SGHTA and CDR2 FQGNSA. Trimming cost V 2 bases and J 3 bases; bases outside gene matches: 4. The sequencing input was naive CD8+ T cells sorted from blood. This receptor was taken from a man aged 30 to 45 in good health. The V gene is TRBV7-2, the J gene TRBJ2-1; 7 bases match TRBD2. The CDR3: CASSLFAGDYNEQFF. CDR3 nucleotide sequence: TGTGCCAGCAGCTTATTTGCGGGAGACTACAATGAGCAGTTCTTC.